The 29 T cell receptor beta chains presented below share a single source sample, sequenced in a study of T cell clonality in common variable immunodeficiency. Profiling relied on immunoSEQ multiplex PCR, and the TCRdb table lists in-frame clones only, not all of them. The record shows tens of thousands of clones for this sample, with no singletons present. The sample comprised peripheral blood mononuclear cells. The source is a person between 18 and 75 years old in good health.

This clone showed up just a few times. CDR3 residues: CASSTPPGLMSNQPQHF. CDR3 DNA (partial): TGTGCCAGTAGTACCCCGCCAGGGTTGATGAGCAATCAGCCC. The chain links TRBV19 to TRBJ1-5, with D tentatively TRBD1 (5 bases). The read halts 3 residues ahead of the CDR3 end, with the missing end drawn from the germline J gene. Trimming stripped 4 bases from V and 1 base from J, with 17 bases between. Germline-derived CDR1 and CDR2 are LNHDA and SQIVND (reference sequence). The CDR3 totals 17 residues.

This clone has ten or more counts. Coverage ceases 3 residues before the CDR3 finishes, and the germline J gene fills in the end. The chain links TRBV30 to TRBJ2-1; 9 nucleotides align to TRBD2. The germline CDR1 and CDR2 sequences are GTSNPN and SVGIG (reference sequence). The CDR3 is 16 residues long. Germline trimming cut 0 bases from V and 2 bases from J; bases unmatched to any gene: 5. Incomplete CDR3 DNA: TGTGCCTGGAGTGTATGGTCTAGCGGGGCCTACAATGAG. Amino acids: CAWSVWSSGAYNE. The complete CDR3 protein is CAWSVWSSGAYNEQFF. Full variable domain (remainder filled in from reference TRBV30 and TRBJ2-1): SQTIHQWPATLVQPVGSPLSLECTVEGTSNPNLYWYRQAAGRGLQLLFYSVGIGQISSEVPQNLSASRPQDRQFILSSKKLLLSDSGFYLCAWSVWSSGAYNEQFFGPGTRLTVL.

This clone occurred many times. The observed sequence ends 3 residues before the CDR3 terminus, with the missing tail filled in from the germline J gene. V is TRBV7-3 and J is TRBJ1-2; D possibly corresponds to TRBD1 (5 bases). V gave up 5 bases and J gave up 7 bases, with 14 bases separating them. Germline loops: CDR1 SGHTA, CDR2 FQGTGA. There are 13 residues in the CDR3. The part of the CDR3 DNA that was read is TGTGCCAGCAGCGGGACTCCCGGTAGTGGC. It is translated as CASSGTPGSG. The whole CDR3 is CASSGTPGSGYTF.

There are many counts of this clone. The read falls 3 residues short of the CDR3 end, and the missing part is taken from the germline J gene. The chain recombines TRBV4-2 with TRBJ1-2, with D hard to call. Germline CDR1 is LGHNA and CDR2 is YNFKEQ. The CDR3 covers 15 residues. Between the trimmed V and J ends, which lost 0 bases and 2 bases, there was a span of 10 bases. CDR3 in amino acids: CASSQDRTLNYGYTF. The DNA read from the CDR3 is TGTGCCAGCAGCCAAGACCGGACTTTAAACTATGGC.

This clone was detected many times. Read data end 3 residues before the CDR3 end; the end is taken from the germline J gene. This sequence joins TRBV7-3 and TRBJ2-1, with D possibly TRBD1 on 6 matching bases. V lost 3 bases and J lost 6, with 15 bases in between. This CDR3 contains 15 residues. Germline V gene data show CDR1 as SGHTA and CDR2 as FQGTGA. Incomplete CDR3 DNA: TGTGCCAGCAGCTTTGCTGGGCAAGGGGGCAATGAG. Its translation is CASSFAGQGGNE. The CDR3 reads in full as CASSFAGQGGNEQFF.

This clone has more than one count but fewer than ten. The CDR3 goes on 3 residues after the read ends, and that part is filled in from the germline J gene. V usage is TRBV16 and J usage is TRBJ1-5; D not resolved. CDR3 length: 12 amino acids. Trimming removed 5 bases from V and 5 bases from J, with 7 bases in between. The germline V gene has CDR1 KGHSY and CDR2 FQNENV. CDR3 sequence reads: CASSSGYQPQHF. The sequenced part of the CDR3 DNA is TGTGCCAGCAGCTCAGGCTATCAGCCC.

This clone has at least ten counts. The read falls 3 residues short of the CDR3 end, and the missing part is taken from the germline J gene. The J gene is TRBJ2-1, the V gene TRBV30; TRBD2 aligns across 9 bases. CDR1 and CDR2 (germline): GTSNPN, SVGIG (reference sequence). The V and J ends lost 1 base and 3 bases, in that order; junction bases with no gene match: 4. The CDR3 contains 15 residues. The covered CDR3 bases are TGTGCCTGGAGTGGTCCTAGCGGGGACTACAATGAG. It yields the protein CAWSGPSGDYNE. The complete CDR3 protein is CAWSGPSGDYNEQFF.

This clone was counted ten times or more. The DNA ends 3 residues before the CDR3 does, and the rest of the CDR3 is filled in from the germline J gene. The genes are TRBV2 and TRBJ1-3; 9 nucleotides align to TRBD1. Trimming removed 3 bases from V and 2 bases from J; junction bases left unmatched: 5. Germline lookup yields CDR1 SNHLY and CDR2 FYNNEI. The CDR3 is 16 residues long. The CDR3 sequence: CASSEGTGNTGNTIYF. The part of the CDR3 DNA that was read is TGTGCCAGCAGTGAGGGGACAGGGAATACTGGAAACACC.

This clone was counted ten times or more. Read coverage stops 3 residues before the CDR3 terminus; the germline J gene supplies the remainder. The chain employs TRBV2 and TRBJ2-7; 9 nucleotides align to TRBD1. V lost 6 bases and J lost 5; bases outside the gene matches: 5. From germline, CDR1 is SNHLY and CDR2 FYNNEI. This CDR3 comprises 13 residues. CDR3 bases read: TGTGCCAGCAGCGAGGGGACAGGGAACGAG. It codes for CASSEGTGNE. The CDR3, in full, reads CASSEGTGNEQYF. The variable domain in full, with the rest retrieved from reference TRBV2 and TRBJ2-7, is EPEVTQTPSHQVTQMGQEVILRCVPISNHLYFYWYRQILGQKVEFLVSFYNNEISEKSEIFDDQFSVERPDGSNFTLKIRSTKLEDSAMYFCASSEGTGNEQYFGPGTRLTVT.

This clone was recorded at least ten times. With the read ending 3 residues before the CDR3 end, the germline J gene is used to fill in that end. The rearrangement joins TRBV20-1 to TRBJ2-7, with 10 bases that match TRBD1. The CDR3 extends over 14 amino acids. With 0 bases clipped from V and 3 bases from J, the junction kept 2 bases outside the gene matches. Germline V gives CDR1 DFQATT, CDR2 SNEGSKA (reference sequence). Partial CDR3 DNA: TGCAGTGCTAGAGAAGGGACAGGGGACTACGAG. Its protein product is CSAREGTGDYE. The whole CDR3 sequence reads CSAREGTGDYEQYF.

Comments on this clone: The read ends 3 residues early relative to the CDR3; the germline J gene fills the gap. The chain recombines TRBV7-6 with TRBJ2-7; D possibly corresponds to TRBD2 (5 bases). V was pared by 0 bases and J by 5 bases, with 14 bases between. The CDR3 runs 15 residues. CDR1 and CDR2 (germline): SGHVS, FNYEAQ. The sequenced part of the CDR3 DNA is TGTGCCAGCAGCTTAGCGACCGGGATGCGGGACGAG. Translation: CASSLATGMRDE. In full, the CDR3 reads CASSLATGMRDEQYF.

This clone was counted many times. With the read ending 3 residues before the CDR3 end, the germline J gene is used to fill in that end. J is TRBJ2-5 and V is TRBV12-3 or TRBV12-4, with 14 bases lining up with TRBD2. There are 16 residues in the CDR3. Trimming cost V 4 bases and J 4 bases; bases outside gene matches: 5. CDR3 protein: CASSSGLAGVGETQYF. The sequenced CDR3 bases are TGTGCCAGCAGTTCGGGACTAGCGGGAGTGGGAGAGACC.

This clone was counted at least ten times. The read ends 3 residues early relative to the CDR3; the germline J gene fills the gap. The chain uses TRBV7-6 and TRBJ1-2, with D perhaps matching TRBD1 (6 bases). This CDR3 has 14 residues. From germline, CDR1 is SGHVS and CDR2 FNYEAQ. CDR3 protein: CASSLGGGGFGYTF. Incomplete CDR3 DNA: TGTGCCAGCAGCTTAGGTGGGGGGGGCTTCGGC.

This clone was detected ten times or more. The read ends 3 residues early relative to the CDR3; the germline J gene fills the gap. The V and J genes are TRBV20-1 and TRBJ2-3; 8 bases are a match to TRBD1. Germline V gene lookup returns CDR1 DFQATT and CDR2 SNEGSKA (reference sequence). The junction had 17 bases not matched to a gene; V was cut back by 1 base and J by 2 bases. This CDR3 is built from 19 residues. Partial CDR3 DNA: TGCAGTGCTAGAGCCATCCTCGACAGGGGACCGACTCTCACAGATACG. Its protein is CSARAILDRGPTLTDT. From start to end, the CDR3 is CSARAILDRGPTLTDTQYF.

The CDR3 bases that were read are TGCGCCAGCAGCTCGGGGGGGGCTGGAAACACC. As protein: CASSSGGAGNT. The full-length CDR3 reads as CASSSGGAGNTIYF. This sequence joins TRBV5-1 and TRBJ1-3, with D tentatively TRBD1 (5 bases). The CDR3 is cut off 3 residues early in the read; its end comes from the germline J gene. CDR1 is SGHRS, CDR2 YFSETQ, per germline. The CDR3 runs to 14 residues. The V end was cut by 3 bases, the J end by 2 bases, with 9 bases between. Full variable domain (missing parts from reference TRBV5-1 and TRBJ1-3): KAGVTQTPRYLIKTRGQQVTLSCSPISGHRSVSWYQQTPGQGLQFLFEYFSETQRNKGNFPGRFSGRQFSNSRSEMNVSTLELGDSALYLCASSSGGAGNTIYFGEGSWLTVV.

This clone was seen at least ten times. The read finishes 3 residues shy of the CDR3 end, and the germline J gene is used to complete it. This rearrangement joins TRBV6-2 or TRBV6-3 to TRBJ2-7; D might be TRBD2 (6 bases). Trimming took off 4 bases at V and 2 bases at J, with 9 bases between the two ends. The CDR3 runs 13 residues. Per germline, CDR1 MNHEY and CDR2 SVGEGT. The covered CDR3 bases are TGTGCCAGCAGTTGGACTAAACCCTACGAG. Translation: CASSWTKPYE. The complete CDR3 reads CASSWTKPYEQYF.

The sample holds many counts of this clone. Read sequence stops 3 residues before the CDR3 end, and the germline J gene provides the missing end. The chain recombines TRBV20-1 with TRBJ1-2; perhaps TRBD1 as D (5 bases). V was pared by 2 bases and J by 0 bases, with 13 bases between. Germline V gene data show CDR1 as DFQATT and CDR2 as SNEGSKA (reference sequence). The CDR3 is 15 residues long. This chain's CDR3 is CSARNPTAPNYGYTF. The covered CDR3 bases are TGCAGTGCTAGAAATCCGACAGCTCCTAACTATGGC.

This clone was recorded at least ten times. The read falls 3 residues short of the CDR3 end, and the missing part is taken from the germline J gene. This chain links TRBV5-1 with TRBJ2-2, with D perhaps TRBD1 (6 bases). Germline V gene data show CDR1 as SGHRS and CDR2 as YFSETQ. The CDR3 spans 16 residues. The sequenced CDR3 bases are TGCGCCAGCAGCCGCGGACAGTTCCCCACTAATGAAAAG. Its protein is CASSRGQFPTNEK. The full CDR3 sequence reads CASSRGQFPTNEKLFF.

This clone was counted many times. The observed sequence ends 3 residues before the CDR3 terminus, with the missing tail filled in from the germline J gene. The rearrangement links TRBV20-1 to TRBJ1-2, with D possibly matching TRBD1 (6 bases). CDR1 DFQATT and CDR2 SNEGSKA come from the germline V gene (reference sequence). The CDR3 spans 14 residues. CDR3 DNA, as far as it was read: TGCAGTGCCCAGACCTCCTGGACAGACTGCGGC. Translated: CSAQTSWTDCG. The whole CDR3 region reads CSAQTSWTDCGYTF.

This clone came up a few times. The sequence runs out 3 residues before the end of the CDR3; the remainder is reconstructed from the germline J gene. This rearrangement joins TRBV14 to TRBJ2-7, with D unclear. In germline, CDR1 is SGHDN, CDR2 FVKESK. The CDR3 is 12 residues long. Trimming cost V 0 bases and J 3 bases, with 3 bases left between them. CDR3 bases read: TGTGCCAGCAGCCAAGACAGCTACGAG. It encodes CASSQDSYE. The whole CDR3 sequence is CASSQDSYEQYF.

This clone was counted only a few times. The read halts 3 residues ahead of the CDR3 end, with the missing end drawn from the germline J gene. The chain recombines TRBV19 with TRBJ2-1; 7 bases match TRBD2. V shed 6 bases and J 9 bases; nucleotides not matched to a gene: 11. This CDR3 comprises 14 residues. Germline V gene data show CDR1 as LNHDA and CDR2 as SQIVND (reference sequence). CDR3 DNA (partial): TGTGCCAGTAGCCGCGGACTAGATGGTTTTGAG. Translated, it gives CASSRGLDGFE. The whole CDR3 protein reads CASSRGLDGFEQFF.

This clone was observed many times. The CDR3 here is CSARVGGGNQPQHF. The part of the CDR3 DNA that was read is TGCAGTGCTAGGGTTGGAGGGGGCAATCAGCCC. The rearrangement links TRBV20-1 to TRBJ1-5, with a possible D match to TRBD1 (5 bases). The CDR3 end lies 3 residues beyond the end of the read and is filled in from the germline J gene. This CDR3 spans 14 amino acids. In germline, CDR1 is DFQATT, CDR2 SNEGSKA (reference sequence). The ends were cut back, 3 bases at V and 2 bases at J, with 11 bases in the middle.

A few counts support this clone. Coverage ceases 3 residues before the CDR3 finishes, and the germline J gene fills in the end. The rearrangement links TRBV19 to TRBJ1-6, with D tentatively TRBD1 (5 bases). CDR1 is LNHDA, CDR2 SQIVND, per germline (reference sequence). V lost 3 bases, J lost 4 bases, and 13 bases lay in between. This CDR3 region has 16 residues. CDR3 DNA (partial): TGTGCCAGTAGTATTCAGACGGGACTTTATAATTCACCC. This codes for CASSIQTGLYNSP. The CDR3 reads in full as CASSIQTGLYNSPLHF.

This clone occurred many times. The read terminates 3 residues before the CDR3 end, so the remaining end is supplied by the germline J gene. The chain couples TRBV7-8 to TRBJ1-1; 7 positions agree with TRBD1. V trimming: 5 bases; J trimming: 5 bases; junction bases outside the gene matches: 8. The CDR3 extends over 14 amino acids. The V gene's germline CDR1 is SGHVS and CDR2 FQNEAQ. The CDR3 here is CASSPGRGRTEAFF. The DNA read from the CDR3 is TGTGCCAGCAGCCCGGGAAGGGGGCGGACTGAA.

In the case of this clone: Coverage ceases 3 residues before the CDR3 finishes, and the germline J gene fills in the end. V and J are TRBV19 and TRBJ1-1, with D possibly being TRBD1 (6 bases). This CDR3 is built from 15 residues. The germline V and J ends were trimmed by 0 bases and 1 base, with 9 bases remaining between them. CDR1 is LNHDA and CDR2 is SQIVND in the germline V gene (reference sequence). The covered CDR3 bases are TGTGCCAGTAGTATAGAGGGCAGGGGGAACACTGAA. Translation: CASSIEGRGNTE. The complete CDR3 reads CASSIEGRGNTEAFF.

In the case of this clone: The read comes to an end 3 residues before the CDR3 does, leaving the germline J gene to fill in the end. The V call is TRBV2, the J call TRBJ2-7; 8 nucleotides agree with TRBD1. The V gene end was trimmed by 5 bases and the J gene end by 0 bases; junction bases not matched to a gene: 6. This CDR3 has 15 amino acids. Per the germline V gene, CDR1 is SNHLY and CDR2 is FYNNEI. The CDR3 loop reads CASSSAGTGSYEQYF. CDR3 DNA, as far as it was read: TGTGCCAGCAGTTCCGCCGGGACAGGCTCCTACGAG.

This clone was counted many times. The missing CDR3 end, 3 residues past where the read stops, is filled in from the germline J gene. The chain is built from TRBV2 and TRBJ2-7, with 8 bases fitting TRBD1. Germline V gives CDR1 SNHLY, CDR2 FYNNEI. The CDR3 is made up of 14 amino acids. After removal of 5 bases from V and 2 bases from J, the junction contained 5 bases not matched to a gene. CDR3: CASSMDRVAYEQYF. Partial CDR3 DNA: TGTGCCAGCAGTATGGACAGGGTGGCCTACGAG.

This clone has ten or more counts. The sequenced fragment ends 3 residues before the CDR3 boundary, so the rest is inferred from the germline J gene. The gene calls are TRBV10-3 and TRBJ1-1; tentatively, D is TRBD1 (5 bases). Germline V gene lookup returns CDR1 ENHRY and CDR2 SYGVKD. CDR3 length equals 14 residues. Trimming left V 3 bases short and J 3 bases short, with 11 bases between. Incomplete CDR3 DNA: TGTGCCATCAGTGATCGGTCGGGGGACACTGAA. Translating it yields CAISDRSGDTE. The entire CDR3 sequence reads CAISDRSGDTEAFF.

This clone was observed at least ten times. The CDR3 protein is CASSLGTEGNQPQHF. CDR3 DNA, as far as it was read: TGCGCCAGCAGCTTGGGGACAGAGGGCAATCAGCCC. The chain has TRBV5-1 and TRBJ1-5, with D possibly matching TRBD1 (6 bases). The read terminates 3 residues ahead of where the CDR3 ends, so the germline J gene completes it. The CDR3 has 15 residues. Looked up from germline, CDR1 is SGHRS and CDR2 is YFSETQ. The ends were cut back, 0 bases at V and 2 bases at J, with 9 bases in the middle.